Only a few counts were recorded for the clone carrying this T cell receptor beta chain. Its antigen remains unidentified. Between the trimmed V and J ends, which lost 0 bases and 7 bases, there was a span of 11 bases. The length of the CDR3 is 14 residues. Germline CDR1 SGHRS, CDR2 YFSETQ. The sample originates from a study of blood T cells in healthy people across ages. A second about 7 to 12 cycle PCR used barcoded and J-beta primers. Each TCR beta cDNA got a 12-nucleotide random molecular identifier. TCRdb reanalysed the 5' RACE reads using MiXCR and keeps one entry per CDR3 protein. The table includes 1,500,000 or so distinct CDR3 sequences, approximately 63% detected once. Broader study findings: Significant beta diversity loss was already apparent by age roughly 38, declining roughly linearly. Estimates of diversity drawn from one million T cells were considered underestimates.

Per sample, at least 5 micrograms of total RNA were extracted. The sequenced material came from blood. The J gene is TRBJ2-1, the V gene TRBV5-1; D is uncertain. The TCR sequence derives from a man younger than 35 in good health. CDR3 in DNA: TGCGCCAGCAGCTTGGGACCCCCTGGGAATGAGCAGTTCTTC. This translates into CASSLGPPGNEQFF.